One T cell receptor beta chain is described in this entry. These data originate in a study of shared clonotypes between healthy human individuals. The CDR3 spans 17 residues. The V segment lost 3 bases and the J segment 0 bases; nucleotides outside the gene matches: 6. Germline CDR1 reads MNHEY; CDR2 reads SMNVEV (reference sequence). Some clones are missing from TCRdb's copy, which holds only in-frame ones; the method was immunoSEQ multiplex PCR. The sample includes over 1.4 million clones, roughly 97% of them seen just once. The clonotype comes from a man aged 25-45 years in good health. The sequenced material came from naive CD4+ T cells sorted from blood. Subset described: CD45RA+ positively selected. V is TRBV27 and J is TRBJ2-3; 10 bases agree with TRBD2. The DNA for the CDR3 is TGTGCCAGCAGTTTTACTAGCGGGGCTGCTAGCACAGATACGCAGTATTTT. The encoded protein is CASSFTSGAASTDTQYF.